This T cell receptor beta chain was recovered during a study of T cells in Graves' hyperthyroidism and ophthalmopathy. Study-wide context: Specimen type is peripheral blood, collected at initial diagnosis prior to any treatment. Study results and limitations: Most thyroid clonotypes with frequency above 0.001 were detected in blood. Ophthalmopathy got predicted by the model a median approximately 6.4 months before its onset.

Germline trimming cut 4 bases from V and 0 bases from J; bases unmatched to any gene: 5. The CDR3 is 16 residues long. CDR1 LGHNA and CDR2 YNFKEQ come from the germline V gene. PBMCs were derived from about 9.1 ml fresh peripheral blood. This clonotype was observed a handful of times. Its antigen is currently unknown. Amplified TCR beta CDR3 regions derived from RNA transcripts. First-round RT-PCR of the TCR CDR3 relied on the HTBI primer set. TCRdb used MiXCR to reprocess the multiplex PCR reads, holding one entry per CDR3 protein. The sample carries roughly 350,000 distinct CDR3 sequences, roughly an eighth recorded once.

The sequenced sample consisted of blood. The sequence came from a woman between 40 and 55 years old with Graves' ophthalmopathy. The rearrangement joins TRBV4-2 to TRBJ2-3; 9 bases align to TRBD2. CDR3 in DNA: TGTGCCAGCAGCCCGACCGGGACTAGCAGCACAGATACGCAGTATTTT. The encoded protein is CASSPTGTSSTDTQYF.